This TCR beta chain was obtained from a study of blood T cells in healthy people across ages. Study context: When template switching was applied, about one barcoded beta molecule was captured per two T cells.

The CDR3 contains 14 residues. V was clipped by 0 bases and J by 5 bases; unmatched bases: 4. All donors came from Russia, were Caucasian and healthy, and spanned ages roughly 6 to 95. Samples each yielded at least 5 micrograms of total RNA. Primers used in a second PCR of about 7 to 12 cycles were a sample-barcoded 5' primer and a J-beta primer mix. TCRdb fed the 5' RACE reads into MiXCR, producing one record per CDR3 protein. Of hundreds of thousands of distinct CDR3 sequences detected, 52% appear once; the ten largest clones hold around an eighth. The rearrangement uses TRBV12-3 or TRBV12-4 and TRBJ2-7; 7 nucleotides agree with TRBD2. The sample taken for sequencing was blood. The origin of this receptor is a woman of 80 years or more in good health. CDR3 sequence: CASSLAEGGNEQYF. The CDR3 DNA is TGTGCCAGCAGTTTAGCGGAGGGAGGGAACGAGCAGTACTTC.